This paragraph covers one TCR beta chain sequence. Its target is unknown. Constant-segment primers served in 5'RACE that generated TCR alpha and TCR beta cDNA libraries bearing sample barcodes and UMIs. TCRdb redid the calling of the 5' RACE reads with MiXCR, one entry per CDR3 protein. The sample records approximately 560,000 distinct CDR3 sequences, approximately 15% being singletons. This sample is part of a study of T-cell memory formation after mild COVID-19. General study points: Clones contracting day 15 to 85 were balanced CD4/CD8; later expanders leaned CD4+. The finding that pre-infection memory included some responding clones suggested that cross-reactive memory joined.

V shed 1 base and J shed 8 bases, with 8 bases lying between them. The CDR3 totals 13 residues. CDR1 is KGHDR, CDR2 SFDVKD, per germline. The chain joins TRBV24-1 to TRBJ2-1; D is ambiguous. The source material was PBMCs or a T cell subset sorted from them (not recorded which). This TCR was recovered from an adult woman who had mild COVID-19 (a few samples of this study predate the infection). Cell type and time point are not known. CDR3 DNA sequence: TGTGCCACCAGTGATTTACAGAGGTATGAGCAGTTCTTC. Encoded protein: CATSDLQRYEQFF.